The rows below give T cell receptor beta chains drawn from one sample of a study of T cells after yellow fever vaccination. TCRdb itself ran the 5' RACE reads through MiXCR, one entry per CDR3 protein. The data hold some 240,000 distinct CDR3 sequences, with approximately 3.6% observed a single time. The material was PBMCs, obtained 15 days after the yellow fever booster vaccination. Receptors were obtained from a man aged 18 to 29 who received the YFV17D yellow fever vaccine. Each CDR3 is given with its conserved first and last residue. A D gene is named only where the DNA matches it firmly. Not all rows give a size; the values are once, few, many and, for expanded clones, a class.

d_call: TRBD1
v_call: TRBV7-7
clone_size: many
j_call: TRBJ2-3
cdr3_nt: TGTGCCAGCAGCTTATCAGGGGGAAGCACAGATACGCAGTATTTT
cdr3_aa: CASSLSGGSTDTQYF

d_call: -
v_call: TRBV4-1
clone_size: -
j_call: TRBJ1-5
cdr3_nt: TGCGCCAGCAGCCAGACGGGGGCGCCGAGCAATCAGCCCCAGCATTTT
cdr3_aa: CASSQTGAPSNQPQHF

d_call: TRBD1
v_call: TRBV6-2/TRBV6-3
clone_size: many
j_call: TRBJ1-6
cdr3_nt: TGTGCCAGCAGTGACCCGGGACAGGGATTTTCACCCCTCCACTTT
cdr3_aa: CASSDPGQGFSPLHF

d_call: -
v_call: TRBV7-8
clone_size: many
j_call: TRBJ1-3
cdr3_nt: TGTGCCAGCAGCTTAGGGCTGGACTCTGGAAACACCATATATTTT
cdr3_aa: CASSLGLDSGNTIYF

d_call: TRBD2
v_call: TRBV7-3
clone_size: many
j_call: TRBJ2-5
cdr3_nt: TGTGCCAGCAGGAGCGGGGGCGCGTACCAAGAGACCCAGTACTTC
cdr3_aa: CASRSGGAYQETQYF

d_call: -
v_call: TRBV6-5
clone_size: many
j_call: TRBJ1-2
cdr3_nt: TGTGCCAGCAGTGGGGCCCACTATGGCTACACCTTC
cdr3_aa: CASSGAHYGYTF

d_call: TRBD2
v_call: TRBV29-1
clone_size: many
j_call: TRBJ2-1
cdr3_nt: TGCAGCGCCACGGGGGGACTAGGGGAGCAGTTCTTC
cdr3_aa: CSATGGLGEQFF

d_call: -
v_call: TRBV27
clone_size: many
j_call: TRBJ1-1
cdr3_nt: TGTGCCAGCGGGTCCCAGGACAACACTGAAGCTTTCTTT
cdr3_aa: CASGSQDNTEAFF

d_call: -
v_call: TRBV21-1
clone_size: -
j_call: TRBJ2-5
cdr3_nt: TGTGCCAGCAGCAAAAACCGTGGCAGGTTGGAAGAGACCCAGTACTTC
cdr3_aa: CASSKNRGRLEETQYF

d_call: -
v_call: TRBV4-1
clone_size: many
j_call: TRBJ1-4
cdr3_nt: TGCGCCAGCAGCCAAGATCCGGGAGCAACTAATGAAAAACTGTTTTTT
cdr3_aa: CASSQDPGATNEKLFF

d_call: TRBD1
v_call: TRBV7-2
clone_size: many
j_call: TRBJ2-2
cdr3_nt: TGTGCCAGCAGCTTAAGACCGGGACAGGGTGCCACCGGGGAGCTGTTTTTT
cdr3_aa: CASSLRPGQGATGELFF

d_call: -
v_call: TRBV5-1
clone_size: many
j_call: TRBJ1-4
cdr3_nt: TGCGCCAGCAGCCGAGGGACGTATGAAAAACTGTTTTTT
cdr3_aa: CASSRGTYEKLFF

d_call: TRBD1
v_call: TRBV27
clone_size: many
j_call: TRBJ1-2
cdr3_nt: TGTGCCACCCGACAGGGGGCTAGAAATGGCTACACCTTC
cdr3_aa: CATRQGARNGYTF

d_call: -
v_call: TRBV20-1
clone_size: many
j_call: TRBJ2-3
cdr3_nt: TGCAGTGCTGGTGGGGCCGGACGGAGCACAGATACGCAGTATTTT
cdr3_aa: CSAGGAGRSTDTQYF

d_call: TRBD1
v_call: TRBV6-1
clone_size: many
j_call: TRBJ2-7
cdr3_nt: TGTGCCAGCAGTGAAGATGGGACAGGGGCCTACGAGCAGTACTTC
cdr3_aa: CASSEDGTGAYEQYF

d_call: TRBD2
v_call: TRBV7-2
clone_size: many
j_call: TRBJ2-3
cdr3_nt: TGTGCCAGCAGCCCGAGACCAGCGGGGGGGCGTGGCACAGATACGCAGTATTTT
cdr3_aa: CASSPRPAGGRGTDTQYF

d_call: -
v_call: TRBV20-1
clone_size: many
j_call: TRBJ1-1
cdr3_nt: TGCAGTGCTCTCGAATATCCCAAGGCCCCTAAGGGATTTTTCTTT
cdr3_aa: CSALEYPKAPKGFFF

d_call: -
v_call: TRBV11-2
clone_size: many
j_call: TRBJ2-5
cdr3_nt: TGTGCCAGCAGCTTAGCCCCCCAGTGGTTAGGGGAGACCCAGTACTTC
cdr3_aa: CASSLAPQWLGETQYF

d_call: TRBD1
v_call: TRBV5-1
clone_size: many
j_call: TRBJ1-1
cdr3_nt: TGCGCCAGCAGCTCCTACGGACAGGGAGTGAACACTGAAGCTTTCTTT
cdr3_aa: CASSSYGQGVNTEAFF

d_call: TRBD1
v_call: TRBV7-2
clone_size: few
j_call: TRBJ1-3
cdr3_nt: TGTGCCAGCGCCTCGACAGGGGCGGTCGGAAACACCATATATTTT
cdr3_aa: CASASTGAVGNTIYF

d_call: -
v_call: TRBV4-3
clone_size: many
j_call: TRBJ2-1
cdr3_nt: TGCGCCAGCAGCCAAGATCAGATTTGGGCCATGGATGAGCAGTTCTTC
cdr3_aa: CASSQDQIWAMDEQFF

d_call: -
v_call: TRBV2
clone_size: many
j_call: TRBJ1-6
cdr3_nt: TGTGCCAGCAGTGAAGTACAGGGAAACTCACCCCTCCACTTT
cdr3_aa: CASSEVQGNSPLHF

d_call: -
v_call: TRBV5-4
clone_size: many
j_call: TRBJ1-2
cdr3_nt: TGTGCCAGCAGGCGTTGGGGTACCCCCGGCTACACCTTC
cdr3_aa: CASRRWGTPGYTF

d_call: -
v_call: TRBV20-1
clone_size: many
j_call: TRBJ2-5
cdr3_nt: TGCAGTGCCAGGGTCCCCCAACTACAAGAGACCCAGTACTTC
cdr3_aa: CSARVPQLQETQYF

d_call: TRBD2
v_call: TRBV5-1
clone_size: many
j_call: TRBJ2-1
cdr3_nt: TGCGCCAGCAGCTTGGATCCTAGCGGGGAGCAGTTCTTC
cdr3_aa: CASSLDPSGEQFF

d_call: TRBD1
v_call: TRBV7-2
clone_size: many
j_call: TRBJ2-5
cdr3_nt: TGTGCCAGCAGCCCAGGACAGGGTGTTAAAGAGACCCAGTACTTC
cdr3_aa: CASSPGQGVKETQYF

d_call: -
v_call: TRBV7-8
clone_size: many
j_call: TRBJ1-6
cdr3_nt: TGTGCCAGCAGCTTAGGGCCGAGCTCCTATAATTCACCCCTCCACTTT
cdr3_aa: CASSLGPSSYNSPLHF

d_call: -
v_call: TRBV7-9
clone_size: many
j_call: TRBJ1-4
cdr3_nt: TGTGCCAGCAGCTTAGCTGAGGGGGAACATGAAAAACTGTTTTTT
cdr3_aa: CASSLAEGEHEKLFF

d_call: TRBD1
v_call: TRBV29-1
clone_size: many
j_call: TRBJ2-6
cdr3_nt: TGCAGCGTCACAGGGGGCGCTGGGGCCAACGTCCTGACTTTC
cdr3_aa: CSVTGGAGANVLTF

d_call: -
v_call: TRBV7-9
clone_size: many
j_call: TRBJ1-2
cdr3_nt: TGTGCCAGCAGCTTAACGTTTCGGGACCTGATTTACTATGGCTACACCTTC
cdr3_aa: CASSLTFRDLIYYGYTF

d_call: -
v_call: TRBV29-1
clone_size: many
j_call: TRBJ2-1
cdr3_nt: TGCAGCGTGGGGGATGAGCAGTTCTTC
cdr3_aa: CSVGDEQFF

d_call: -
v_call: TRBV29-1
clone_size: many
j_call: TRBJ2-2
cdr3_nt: TGCAGCGTTAACGGGGGAATCACCGGGGAGCTGTTTTTT
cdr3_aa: CSVNGGITGELFF

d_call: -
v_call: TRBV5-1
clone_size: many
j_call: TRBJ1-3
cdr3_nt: TGCGCCAGCAGAATGGCCTCCTCTGGAAACACCATATATTTT
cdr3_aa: CASRMASSGNTIYF

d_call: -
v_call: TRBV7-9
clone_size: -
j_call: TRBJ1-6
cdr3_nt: TGTGCCAGCAGCTTAGTGGTGACAACGGGGAGCTCCTATAATTCACCCCTCCACTTT
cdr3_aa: CASSLVVTTGSSYNSPLHF

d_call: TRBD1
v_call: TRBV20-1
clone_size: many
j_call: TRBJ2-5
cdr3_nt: TGCAGTGCTACTCCGGGACAGACCCAAGAGACCCAGTACTTC
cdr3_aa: CSATPGQTQETQYF

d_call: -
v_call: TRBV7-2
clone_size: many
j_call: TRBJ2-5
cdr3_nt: TGTGCCAGCAGCGGAGTCGGTCGGGGGTGGGAGACCCAGTACTTC
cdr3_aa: CASSGVGRGWETQYF

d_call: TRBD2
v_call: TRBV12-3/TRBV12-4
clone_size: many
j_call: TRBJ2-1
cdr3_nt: TGTGCCAGCAGATCGCGGGGGGTTGAGCAGTTCTTC
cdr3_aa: CASRSRGVEQFF

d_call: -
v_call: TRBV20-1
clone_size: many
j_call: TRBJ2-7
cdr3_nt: TGCAGTGCTAGAGATCGAAGTTTTAGGCAGGGAACCTACGAGCAGTACTTC
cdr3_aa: CSARDRSFRQGTYEQYF

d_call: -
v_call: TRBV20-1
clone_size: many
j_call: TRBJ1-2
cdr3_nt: TGCAGTGCACAGCCCGGGGGGGATTCTTATGGCTACACCTTC
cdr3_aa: CSAQPGGDSYGYTF

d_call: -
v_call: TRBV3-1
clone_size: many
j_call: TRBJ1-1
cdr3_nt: TGTGCCAGCAGCCCGGGAGCGGGAGGTGAAGCTTTCTTT
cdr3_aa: CASSPGAGGEAFF

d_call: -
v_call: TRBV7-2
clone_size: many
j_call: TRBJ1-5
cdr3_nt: TGTGCCAGCAGCTTGTTGGGCAGGACCGATCAGCCCCAGCATTTT
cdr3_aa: CASSLLGRTDQPQHF

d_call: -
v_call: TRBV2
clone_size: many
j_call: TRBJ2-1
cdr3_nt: TGTGCCAGCACGGGGGGCGCGAATGAGCAGTTCTTC
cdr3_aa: CASTGGANEQFF

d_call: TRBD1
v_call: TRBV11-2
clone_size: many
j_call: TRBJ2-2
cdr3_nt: TGTGCCAGCAGCGTAAGGACAGGGTTCACCGGGGAGCTGTTTTTT
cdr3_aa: CASSVRTGFTGELFF

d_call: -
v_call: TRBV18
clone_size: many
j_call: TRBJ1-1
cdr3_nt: TGTGCCAGCTCATCGGAAGACACTGAAGCTTTCTTT
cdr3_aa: CASSSEDTEAFF

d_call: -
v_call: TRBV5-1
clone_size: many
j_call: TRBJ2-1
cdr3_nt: TGCGCCAGCAGCTTGGTAGATAGCTCCTACAATGAGCAGTTCTTC
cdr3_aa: CASSLVDSSYNEQFF

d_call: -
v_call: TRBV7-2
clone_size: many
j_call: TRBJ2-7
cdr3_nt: TGTGCCAGCAGCTCATTTCCCCGGGGTAGCTCCTACGAGCAGTACTTC
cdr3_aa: CASSSFPRGSSYEQYF

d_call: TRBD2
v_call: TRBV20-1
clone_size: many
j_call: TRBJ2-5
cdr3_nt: TGCAGTGCTTACGGGGGGAGACAAGAGACCCAGTACTTC
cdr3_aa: CSAYGGRQETQYF

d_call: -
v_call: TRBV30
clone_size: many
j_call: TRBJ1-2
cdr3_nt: TGTGCCTGGAGTGTAGATAGTCGCTATGGCTACACCTTC
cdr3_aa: CAWSVDSRYGYTF

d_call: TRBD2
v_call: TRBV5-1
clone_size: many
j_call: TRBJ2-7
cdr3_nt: TGCGCCAGCAGCACGGGGGGCTCCTACGAGCAGTACTTC
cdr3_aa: CASSTGGSYEQYF

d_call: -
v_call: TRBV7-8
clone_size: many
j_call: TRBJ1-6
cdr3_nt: TGTGCCAGCAGCCCTTTTACCGGTGAAAGGAATTCACCCCTCCACTTT
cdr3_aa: CASSPFTGERNSPLHF

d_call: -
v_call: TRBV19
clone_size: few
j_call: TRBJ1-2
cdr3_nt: TGTGCCAGTAAGGGGGACTATGGCTACACCTTC
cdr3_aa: CASKGDYGYTF

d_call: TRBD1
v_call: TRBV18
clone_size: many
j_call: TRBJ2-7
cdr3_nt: TGTGCCAGCTCACGGGTGGAACGGACAGGTCGTAGCGAGCAGTACTTC
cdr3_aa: CASSRVERTGRSEQYF